This is a list of T cell receptor beta chains from one sample in a study of PD-1 blockade in classical Hodgkin lymphoma. The data were produced by immunoSEQ multiplex PCR, yet TCRdb's version contains in-frame clones alone and is incomplete. This table has 13,000 to 15,000 clones, 70% to 90% appearing once. The source material was peripheral blood mononuclear cells (PBMCs), sampled at baseline. The receptors come from a human donor with classical Hodgkin lymphoma. CDR3s include the opening cysteine and the closing phenylalanine or tryptophan. The D gene is left open where the match is weak. Clone size appears in some rows only: once, few, many, or a class for an expanded clone.

size: -; D: -; V: TRBV25-1; J: TRBJ1-1; CDR3: CASSGPGDTEAFF; DNA: TGTGCCAGCAGTGGGCCGGGGGACACTGAAGCTTTCTTT
size: -; D: -; V: TRBV5-1; J: TRBJ2-3; CDR3: CASSSLKPQDTDTQYF; DNA: TGCGCCAGCAGCTCCTTGAAACCCCAGGACACAGATACGCAGTATTTT
size: -; D: -; V: TRBV7-9; J: TRBJ1-5; CDR3: CASSFQGSNQPQHF; DNA: TGTGCCAGCAGCTTCCAGGGAAGCAATCAGCCCCAGCATTTT
size: -; D: -; V: TRBV6-5; J: TRBJ2-7; CDR3: CASSPGSYEQYF; DNA: TGTGCCAGCAGTCCCGGGTCTTACGAGCAGTACTTC
size: -; D: -; V: TRBV15; J: TRBJ2-7; CDR3: CATSNDVGPYEQYF; DNA: TGTGCCACCTCTAATGACGTAGGACCCTACGAGCAGTACTTC
size: -; D: -; V: TRBV15; J: TRBJ1-1; CDR3: CATSSRGLGTEAFF; DNA: TGTGCCACCAGCAGTAGGGGTCTGGGGACTGAAGCTTTCTTT
size: -; D: -; V: TRBV19; J: TRBJ2-7; CDR3: CASSIDHEGRYYEQYF; DNA: TGTGCCAGTAGTATAGATCACGAAGGCCGATACTACGAGCAGTACTTC
size: -; D: -; V: TRBV5-1; J: TRBJ1-1; CDR3: CASSPRTQALNTEAFF; DNA: TGCGCCAGCAGCCCCCGGACCCAGGCCCTGAACACTGAAGCTTTCTTT
size: few; D: -; V: TRBV6-5; J: TRBJ1-6; CDR3: CASSGAPPNSPLHF; DNA: TGTGCCAGCAGTGGGGCCCCCCCTAATTCACCCCTCCACTTT
size: once; D: TRBD1; V: TRBV5-6; J: TRBJ1-2; CDR3: CASSYGQGAVGYTF; DNA: TGTGCCAGCAGCTATGGACAGGGGGCGGTCGGCTACACCTTC
size: -; D: -; V: TRBV2; J: TRBJ1-1; CDR3: CASSHSGSTEAFF; DNA: TGTGCCAGCAGCCACTCAGGGTCCACTGAAGCTTTCTTT
size: -; D: TRBD2; V: TRBV29-1; J: TRBJ2-7; CDR3: CSVVGLMRSGFYEQYF; DNA: TGCAGCGTTGTGGGACTAATGCGGTCAGGATTTTACGAGCAGTACTTC
size: few; D: TRBD1; V: TRBV9; J: TRBJ1-1; CDR3: CASSVEAGGNTEAFF; DNA: TGTGCCAGCAGCGTAGAGGCAGGGGGAAATACTGAAGCTTTCTTT
size: -; D: TRBD1; V: TRBV2; J: TRBJ1-3; CDR3: CASSQQGAYTGNTIYF; DNA: TGTGCCAGCAGTCAACAGGGGGCTTATACTGGAAACACCATATATTTT
size: -; D: -; V: TRBV5-8; J: TRBJ1-1; CDR3: CASSLAGSEEAFF; DNA: TGTGCCAGCAGCTTGGCGGGGAGTGAGGAAGCTTTCTTT
size: -; D: TRBD2; V: TRBV28; J: TRBJ2-7; CDR3: CASSLLAASYEQYF; DNA: TGTGCCAGCAGCTTACTAGCGGCCTCCTACGAGCAGTACTTC
size: -; D: -; V: TRBV4-2; J: TRBJ1-1; CDR3: CASSPTGGSTEAFF; DNA: TGTGCCAGCAGCCCGACTGGGGGGAGCACTGAAGCTTTCTTT
size: few; D: -; V: TRBV9; J: TRBJ1-1; CDR3: CASSPAGGGTEAFF; DNA: TGTGCCAGCAGCCCAGCGGGAGGCGGGACTGAAGCTTTCTTT
size: once; D: -; V: TRBV30; J: TRBJ1-1; CDR3: CAWVPGPPKAFF; DNA: TGTGCCTGGGTTCCGGGGCCCCCTAAAGCTTTCTTT
size: once; D: -; V: TRBV6-5; J: TRBJ2-5; CDR3: CASGQREGTQYF; DNA: TGTGCCAGTGGACAGAGAGAGGGGACCCAGTACTTC
size: -; D: -; V: TRBV10-3; J: TRBJ1-1; CDR3: CAISVSGHTEAFF; DNA: TGTGCCATCAGTGTATCCGGGCACACTGAAGCTTTCTTT
size: -; D: TRBD2; V: TRBV4-3; J: TRBJ2-1; CDR3: CASSQGAGTWNNEQFF; DNA: TGCGCCAGCAGCCAAGGAGCGGGAACTTGGAACAATGAGCAGTTCTTC
size: -; D: -; V: TRBV4-3; J: TRBJ1-2; CDR3: CASSQGSPGTGYTF; DNA: TGCGCCAGCAGCCAAGGATCCCCAGGGACTGGCTACACCTTC
size: -; D: TRBD1; V: TRBV5-1; J: TRBJ2-5; CDR3: CASSLTGVGETQYF; DNA: TGCGCCAGCAGTCTGACAGGGGTTGGAGAGACCCAGTACTTC
size: -; D: -; V: TRBV5-1; J: TRBJ2-7; CDR3: CASSFPDTNAYEQYF; DNA: TGCGCCAGCAGCTTCCCGGACACGAACGCCTACGAGCAGTACTTC
size: -; D: TRBD1; V: TRBV11-2; J: TRBJ2-7; CDR3: CASSLVYGTGGPYEQYF; DNA: TGTGCCAGCAGCTTAGTCTACGGGACAGGGGGCCCCTACGAGCAGTACTTC
size: -; D: -; V: TRBV15; J: TRBJ2-1; CDR3: CATSREGRQRFSKNEQFF; DNA: TGTGCCACCAGCAGAGAGGGCCGACAGCGTTTCTCAAAAAATGAGCAGTTCTTC
size: -; D: -; V: TRBV4-3; J: TRBJ1-3; CDR3: CASSQTWTVRNTIYF; DNA: TGCGCCAGCAGCCAAACCTGGACAGTTCGAAACACCATATATTTT
size: -; D: TRBD1; V: TRBV7-7; J: TRBJ2-2; CDR3: CASSSGGSGQGPTNTGELFF; DNA: TGTGCCAGCAGCTCCGGGGGGTCGGGACAGGGGCCTACGAACACCGGGGAGCTGTTTTTT
size: -; D: -; V: TRBV7-9; J: TRBJ2-7; CDR3: CASSLAGSPYEQYF; DNA: TGTGCCAGCAGCTTGGCGGGATCCCCCTACGAGCAGTACTTC
size: -; D: -; V: TRBV7-9; J: TRBJ1-1; CDR3: CASSFSGAEAFF; DNA: TGTGCCAGCAGCTTCTCGGGAGCTGAAGCTTTCTTT
size: -; D: -; V: TRBV28; J: TRBJ1-1; CDR3: CASSLRGYGTEAFF; DNA: TGTGCCAGCAGTTTAAGAGGGTATGGCACTGAAGCTTTCTTT
size: -; D: -; V: TRBV28; J: TRBJ1-5; CDR3: CASSFPQMVDYSNQPQHF; DNA: TGTGCCAGCAGTTTCCCCCAAATGGTAGACTATAGCAATCAGCCCCAGCATTTT
size: few; D: -; V: TRBV28; J: TRBJ2-7; CDR3: CASSPTRVPYEQYF; DNA: TGTGCCAGCAGTCCCACGAGGGTTCCCTACGAGCAGTACTTC
size: -; D: -; V: TRBV18; J: TRBJ2-2; CDR3: CASSPAGITGELFF; DNA: TGTGCCAGCTCACCAGCAGGGATCACCGGGGAGCTGTTTTTT
size: -; D: -; V: TRBV27; J: TRBJ2-7; CDR3: CASSPDRPPYEQYF; DNA: TGTGCCAGCAGTCCAGACAGGCCTCCCTACGAGCAGTACTTC
size: -; D: TRBD2; V: TRBV7-9; J: TRBJ2-2; CDR3: CASSRTSGSGELFF; DNA: TGTGCCAGCAGCCGGACTAGCGGGAGTGGGGAGCTGTTTTTT
size: few; D: -; V: TRBV5-1; J: TRBJ2-7; CDR3: CASSLGGSKANEQYF; DNA: TGCGCCAGCAGCTTGGGGGGGAGCAAAGCGAACGAGCAGTACTTC
size: -; D: -; V: TRBV7-9; J: TRBJ2-1; CDR3: CASSSGQAALNNEQFF; DNA: TGTGCCAGCAGCTCCGGCCAGGCCGCCCTCAACAATGAGCAGTTCTTC
size: -; D: -; V: TRBV7-9; J: TRBJ1-6; CDR3: CASSLAGINSPLHF; DNA: TGTGCCAGCAGCTTAGCTGGGATTAATTCACCCCTCCACTTT
size: -; D: -; V: TRBV19; J: TRBJ1-5; CDR3: CASSYGAVSNQPQHF; DNA: TGTGCCAGTAGTTACGGGGCCGTTTCAAATCAGCCCCAGCATTTT
size: -; D: -; V: TRBV10-3; J: TRBJ1-1; CDR3: CANSWGGDTEAFF; DNA: TGTGCCAACTCCTGGGGAGGTGACACTGAAGCTTTCTTT
size: -; D: -; V: TRBV4-3; J: TRBJ2-7; CDR3: CASSQDQGWEQYF; DNA: TGCGCCAGCAGCCAAGATCAGGGCTGGGAGCAGTACTTC
size: -; D: -; V: TRBV13; J: TRBJ2-2; CDR3: CASSILQENTGELFF; DNA: TGTGCCAGCAGCATCTTACAGGAAAACACCGGGGAGCTGTTTTTT
size: -; D: TRBD1; V: TRBV11-2; J: TRBJ1-2; CDR3: CASSGRQGSGGYTF; DNA: TGTGCCAGCAGCGGCAGACAGGGGTCGGGGGGCTACACCTTC
size: -; D: -; V: TRBV4-3; J: TRBJ2-7; CDR3: CASSQGLGGGTHSYEQYF; DNA: TGCGCCAGCAGCCAAGGACTAGGGGGCGGGACACATTCCTACGAGCAGTACTTC
size: -; D: TRBD1; V: TRBV27; J: TRBJ1-1; CDR3: CASSFLVGQENTEAFF; DNA: TGTGCCAGCAGTTTCTTAGTAGGACAGGAAAACACTGAAGCTTTCTTT
size: -; D: -; V: TRBV15; J: TRBJ2-1; CDR3: CATSPTGASSYNEQFF; DNA: TGTGCCACCAGCCCTACGGGGGCCAGCTCCTACAATGAGCAGTTCTTC
size: -; D: -; V: TRBV5-6; J: TRBJ1-4; CDR3: CASSLGGNEKLFF; DNA: TGTGCCAGCAGCTTGGGTGGGAATGAAAAACTGTTTTTT
size: -; D: -; V: TRBV4-1; J: TRBJ2-5; CDR3: CASSQESLAETQYF; DNA: TGCGCCAGCAGCCAAGAGAGTCTAGCGGAGACCCAGTACTTC
size: once; D: -; V: TRBV2; J: TRBJ1-1; CDR3: CASSEEQMNTEAFF; DNA: TGTGCCAGCAGTGAGGAACAGATGAACACTGAAGCTTTCTTT
size: -; D: -; V: TRBV5-4; J: TRBJ2-5; CDR3: CASSMAFLATGQETQYF; DNA: TGTGCCAGCAGCATGGCTTTCCTAGCCACGGGGCAAGAGACCCAGTACTTC
size: -; D: TRBD2; V: TRBV9; J: TRBJ2-7; CDR3: CASSVDGGSLNEQYF; DNA: TGTGCCAGCAGCGTCGACGGGGGGAGTTTGAACGAGCAGTACTTC
size: -; D: -; V: TRBV6-6; J: TRBJ1-2; CDR3: CASSYSISRGYTF; DNA: TGTGCCAGCAGTTACTCGATTTCAAGGGGCTACACCTTC
size: -; D: -; V: TRBV4-3; J: TRBJ2-6; CDR3: CASSQDRTGANVLTF; DNA: TGCGCCAGCAGCCAAGATCGAACTGGGGCCAACGTCCTGACTTTC